This T cell receptor (beta chain) was sequenced in a study of blood T cells in healthy people across ages. V lost 9 bases to trimming and J lost 8 bases, with 29 bases between them. Germline V gene sequence: CDR1 ENHRY, CDR2 SYGVKD. The CDR3 contains 17 residues. A sample-barcoded 5' primer and a J-beta primer mix were used in a second PCR of about 7 to 12 cycles. Through a template-switch adaptor with 12 random nucleotides, each cDNA molecule received a tag. In TCRdb, the 5' RACE reads were re-called with MiXCR into one record per CDR3 protein. Of 750,000 to 850,000 distinct CDR3 sequences in the sample, approximately 25% were seen once. The table lists this clonotype with a few counts. The same data also went into a second study, on T cells of mothers and their children.

The sequenced sample consisted of blood. This clonotype originated in a boy between 10 and 17 years old in good health. V and J are TRBV10-3 and TRBJ2-1; TRBD2 is a possible D gene (6 bases). The CDR3 coding sequence is TGTGCCATTCGACCCCGGGATAGGGGACTCTTTAGGTATGAGCAGTTCTTC. This gives the protein CAIRPRDRGLFRYEQFF.